This T cell receptor beta chain was captured by sequencing in a study of shared clonotypes between healthy human individuals. Deletions cut 2 bases from V and 4 bases from J, with 15 bases between. This CDR3 spans 16 amino acids. Germline values: CDR1 SNHLY, CDR2 FYNNEI. The table came from immunoSEQ multiplex PCR; TCRdb's copy has only in-frame clones and leaves some out. Found here are some 690,000 clones, about 90% of them singletons; the top ten hold more than 30%. This TCR derives from a man aged 18-30 years in good health. Some clones in this sample may be carry-over from other donors' samples. V gene TRBV2 combines with J gene TRBJ2-1; D could derive from TRBD1 or TRBD2 (5 bases each). Material for sequencing was memory CD8+ T cells from PBMCs. Noted subset: CD45RO+ cells pooled with CCR7-negative TemRA cells. The CDR3, as DNA: TGTGCCAGCAGTGAACTGCCTCCTTGGGGGTACAATGAGCAGTTCTTC. This gives the protein CASSELPPWGYNEQFF.